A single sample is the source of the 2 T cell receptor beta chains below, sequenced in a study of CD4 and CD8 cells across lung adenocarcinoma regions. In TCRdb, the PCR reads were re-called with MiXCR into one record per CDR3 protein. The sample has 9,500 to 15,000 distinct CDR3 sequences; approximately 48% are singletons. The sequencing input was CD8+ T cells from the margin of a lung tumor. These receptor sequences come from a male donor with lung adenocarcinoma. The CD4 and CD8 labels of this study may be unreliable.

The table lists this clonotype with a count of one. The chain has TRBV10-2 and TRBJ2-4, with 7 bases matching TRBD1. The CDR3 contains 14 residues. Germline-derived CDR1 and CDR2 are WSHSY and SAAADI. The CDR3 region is CRSRGMCATDTQYF. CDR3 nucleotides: TGCCGCAGCAGGGGGATGTGCGCCACAGATACTCAGTACTTC.

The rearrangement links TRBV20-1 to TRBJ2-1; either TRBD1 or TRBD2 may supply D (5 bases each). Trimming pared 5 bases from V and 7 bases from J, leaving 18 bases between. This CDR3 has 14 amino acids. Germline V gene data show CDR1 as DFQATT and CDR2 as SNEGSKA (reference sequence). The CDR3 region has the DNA TGCAGTGCTCCCCGGGGCGGAGTAAAGAATGAGCAGTTCTTC. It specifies CSAPRGGVKNEQFF.